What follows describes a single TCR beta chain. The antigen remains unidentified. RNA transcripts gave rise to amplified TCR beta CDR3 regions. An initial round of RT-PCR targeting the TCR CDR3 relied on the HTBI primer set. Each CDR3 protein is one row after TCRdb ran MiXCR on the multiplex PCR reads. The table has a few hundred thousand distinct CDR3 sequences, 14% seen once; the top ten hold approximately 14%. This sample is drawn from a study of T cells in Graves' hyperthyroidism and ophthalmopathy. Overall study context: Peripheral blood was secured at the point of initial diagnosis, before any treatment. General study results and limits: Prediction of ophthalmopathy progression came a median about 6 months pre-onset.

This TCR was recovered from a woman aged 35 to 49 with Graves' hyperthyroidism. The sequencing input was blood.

This CDR3 is CASSSEGGTDTQYF. The DNA for the CDR3 is TGCGCCAGCAGCTCAGAGGGGGGCACAGATACGCAGTATTTT. The chain combines TRBV4-1 with TRBJ2-3; TRBD1 is a possible D gene (6 bases). There are 14 residues in the CDR3. V lost 5 bases to trimming and J lost 1 base, with 10 bases between them. The germline CDR1 and CDR2 sequences are MGHRA and YSYEKL.